This TCR beta chain was captured in a study of T cell responses to AZD1222 COVID-19 vaccine. On the study more broadly: Investigators merged groups given second doses at roughly 4 or roughly 12 weeks. Findings and caveats of the study: White British people made up most donors, females outnumbered males, and clonal diversity was possibly underestimated.

This CDR3 is 11 amino acids long. Germline assignment: CDR1 MDHEN and CDR2 SYDVKM. Profiling relied on immunoSEQ multiplex PCR, and the TCRdb table lists in-frame clones only, not all of them. The data contain 150,000 to 170,000 clones, about 87% of them singletons. As to this clone: As yet, its antigen is unknown. One end of the junction is discordant with germline, which a read error may explain.

The TCR sequence derives from an adult in good health. The V call is TRBV28, the J call TRBJ1-6, with TRBD1 identical over 9 bases. The sequencing here drew on peripheral blood, taken on day 0 of AZD1222 vaccination. The CDR3 region is CASGTGTRSGF. CDR3 nucleotide sequence: TGTGCCAGTGGGACAGGGACGCGAAGTGGCTTT.